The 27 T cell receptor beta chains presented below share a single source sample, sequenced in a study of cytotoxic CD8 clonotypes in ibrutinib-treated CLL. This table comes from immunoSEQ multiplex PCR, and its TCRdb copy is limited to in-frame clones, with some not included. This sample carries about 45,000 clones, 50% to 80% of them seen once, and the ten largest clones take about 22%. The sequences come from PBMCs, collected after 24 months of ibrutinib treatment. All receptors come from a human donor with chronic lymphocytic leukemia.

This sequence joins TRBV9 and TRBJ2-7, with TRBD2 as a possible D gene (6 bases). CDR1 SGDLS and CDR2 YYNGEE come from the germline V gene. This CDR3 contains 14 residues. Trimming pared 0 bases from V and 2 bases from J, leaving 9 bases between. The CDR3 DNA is TGTGCCAGCAGCGTAGGGGCGGGGACCTACGAGCAGTACTTC. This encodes CASSVGAGTYEQYF.

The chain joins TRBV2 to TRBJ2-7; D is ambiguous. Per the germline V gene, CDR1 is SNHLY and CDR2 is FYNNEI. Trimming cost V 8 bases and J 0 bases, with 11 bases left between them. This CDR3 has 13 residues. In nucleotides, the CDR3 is TGTGCCAGCGAGATCTTAAGCTCCTACGAGCAGTACTTC. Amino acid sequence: CASEILSSYEQYF. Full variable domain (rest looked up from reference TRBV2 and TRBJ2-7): EPEVTQTPSHQVTQMGQEVILRCVPISNHLYFYWYRQILGQKVEFLVSFYNNEISEKSEIFDDQFSVERPDGSNFTLKIRSTKLEDSAMYFCASEILSSYEQYFGPGTRLTVT.

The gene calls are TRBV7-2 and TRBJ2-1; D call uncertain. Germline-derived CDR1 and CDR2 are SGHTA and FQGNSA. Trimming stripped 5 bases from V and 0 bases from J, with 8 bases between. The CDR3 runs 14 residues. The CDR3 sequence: CASSAPLSYNEQFF. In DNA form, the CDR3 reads TGTGCCAGCAGCGCGCCGCTCTCCTACAATGAGCAGTTCTTC.

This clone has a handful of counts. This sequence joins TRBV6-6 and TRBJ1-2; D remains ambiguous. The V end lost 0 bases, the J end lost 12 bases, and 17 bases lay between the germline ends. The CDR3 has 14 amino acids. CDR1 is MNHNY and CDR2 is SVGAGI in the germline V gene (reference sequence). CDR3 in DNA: TGTGCCAGCAGTTACTCGAGTGCCAAAGAACCGCACACCTTC. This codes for CASSYSSAKEPHTF.

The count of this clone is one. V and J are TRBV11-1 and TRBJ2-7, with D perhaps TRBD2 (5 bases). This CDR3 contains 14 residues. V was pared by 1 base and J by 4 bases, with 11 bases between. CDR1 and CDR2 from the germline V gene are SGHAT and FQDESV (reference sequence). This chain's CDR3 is CASSLEGSGYEQYF. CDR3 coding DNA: TGTGCCAGCAGCTTAGAGGGTTCGGGATACGAGCAGTACTTC.

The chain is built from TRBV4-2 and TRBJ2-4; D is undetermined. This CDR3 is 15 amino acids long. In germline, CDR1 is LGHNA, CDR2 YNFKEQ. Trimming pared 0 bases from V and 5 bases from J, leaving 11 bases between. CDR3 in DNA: TGTGCCAGCAGCCAAGATAGGCGTTCCGAAAACATTCAGTACTTC. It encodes CASSQDRRSENIQYF.

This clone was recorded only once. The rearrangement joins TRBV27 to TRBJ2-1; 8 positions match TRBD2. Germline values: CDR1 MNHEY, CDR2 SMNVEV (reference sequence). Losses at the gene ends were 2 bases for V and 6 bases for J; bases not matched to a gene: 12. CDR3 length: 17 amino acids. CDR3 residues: CASSLAAGGSGGNEQFF. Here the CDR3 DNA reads TGTGCCAGCAGTTTAGCGGCGGGAGGATCCGGGGGCAATGAGCAGTTCTTC.

This CDR3 is CASSLMGHRSSYEQYF. The CDR3 region has the DNA TGCGCCAGCAGCCTAATGGGACACAGAAGCTCCTACGAGCAGTACTTC. The chain uses TRBV4-1 and TRBJ2-7; TRBD1 is a possible D gene (6 bases). The CDR3 length is 16 residues. Germline V gives CDR1 MGHRA, CDR2 YSYEKL. Trimming took 4 bases from V and 0 from J, leaving 16 bases between them.

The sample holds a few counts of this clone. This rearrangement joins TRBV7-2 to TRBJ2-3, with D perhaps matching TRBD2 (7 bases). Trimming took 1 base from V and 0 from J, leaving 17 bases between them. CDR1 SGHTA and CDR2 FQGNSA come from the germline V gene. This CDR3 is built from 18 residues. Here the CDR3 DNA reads TGTGCCAGCAGCTTAGGGTTCCTGCGGGGGCCGAGCACAGATACGCAGTATTTT. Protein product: CASSLGFLRGPSTDTQYF.

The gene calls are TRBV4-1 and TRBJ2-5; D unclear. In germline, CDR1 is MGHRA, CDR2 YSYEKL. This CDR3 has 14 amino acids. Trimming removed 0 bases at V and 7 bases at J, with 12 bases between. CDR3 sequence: CASSQDGNLRTQYF. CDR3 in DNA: TGCGCCAGCAGCCAAGATGGAAACTTAAGGACCCAGTACTTC.

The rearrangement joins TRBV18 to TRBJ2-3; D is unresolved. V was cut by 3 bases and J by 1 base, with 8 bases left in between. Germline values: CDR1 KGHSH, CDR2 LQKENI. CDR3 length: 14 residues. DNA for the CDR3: TGTGCCAGCTCACCGCCGTCTCGCACAGATACGCAGTATTTT. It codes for CASSPPSRTDTQYF.

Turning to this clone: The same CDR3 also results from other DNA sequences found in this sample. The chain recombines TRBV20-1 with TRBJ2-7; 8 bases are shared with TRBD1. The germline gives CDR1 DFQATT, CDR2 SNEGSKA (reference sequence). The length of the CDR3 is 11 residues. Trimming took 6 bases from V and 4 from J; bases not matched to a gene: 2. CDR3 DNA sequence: TGCAGTGCGCGGACAGGGTACGAGCAGTACTTC. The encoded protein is CSARTGYEQYF.

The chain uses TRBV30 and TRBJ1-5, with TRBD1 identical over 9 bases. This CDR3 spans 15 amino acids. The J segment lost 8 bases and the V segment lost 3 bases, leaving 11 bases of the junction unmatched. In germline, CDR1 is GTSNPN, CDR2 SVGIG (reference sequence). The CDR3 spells CAWSRRTGAFEPQHF. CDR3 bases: TGTGCCTGGAGCCGCCGGACAGGGGCGTTCGAGCCCCAGCATTTT.

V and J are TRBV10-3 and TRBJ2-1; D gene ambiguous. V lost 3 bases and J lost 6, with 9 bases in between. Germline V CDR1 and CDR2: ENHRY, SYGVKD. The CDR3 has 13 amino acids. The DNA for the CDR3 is TGTGCCATCAGTGACGCGGCTACCAATGAGCAGTTCTTC. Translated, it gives CAISDAATNEQFF.

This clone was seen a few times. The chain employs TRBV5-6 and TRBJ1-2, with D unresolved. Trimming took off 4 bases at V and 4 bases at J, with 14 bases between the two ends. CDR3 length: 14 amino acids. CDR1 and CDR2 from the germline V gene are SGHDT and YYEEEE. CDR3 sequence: CASSPGWAIYGYTF. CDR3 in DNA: TGTGCCAGCAGCCCGGGTTGGGCAATCTATGGCTACACCTTC. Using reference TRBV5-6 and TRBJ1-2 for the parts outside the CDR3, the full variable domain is DAGVTQSPTHLIKTRGQQVTLRCSPKSGHDTVSWYQQALGQGPQFIFQYYEEEERQRGNFPDRFSGHQFPNYSSELNVNALLLGDSALYLCASSPGWAIYGYTFGSGTRLTVV.

This chain's CDR3 is CASTTTGTIVEQFF. The CDR3 coding sequence is TGTGCCAGCACCACTACCGGGACCATCGTGGAGCAGTTCTTC. The chain employs TRBV7-9 and TRBJ2-1; D assignment may be TRBD1 or TRBD2 (5 bases each). Trimming left V 7 bases short and J 10 bases short, with 20 bases between. CDR1 is SEHNR and CDR2 is FQNEAQ in the germline V gene (reference sequence). The CDR3 length is 14 residues.

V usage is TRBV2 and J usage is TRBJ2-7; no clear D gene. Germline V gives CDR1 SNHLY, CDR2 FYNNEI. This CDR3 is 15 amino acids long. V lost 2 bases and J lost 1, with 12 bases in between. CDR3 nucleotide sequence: TGTGCCAGCAGTGAAATCTATATGGGATCCTACGAGCAGTACTTC. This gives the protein CASSEIYMGSYEQYF.

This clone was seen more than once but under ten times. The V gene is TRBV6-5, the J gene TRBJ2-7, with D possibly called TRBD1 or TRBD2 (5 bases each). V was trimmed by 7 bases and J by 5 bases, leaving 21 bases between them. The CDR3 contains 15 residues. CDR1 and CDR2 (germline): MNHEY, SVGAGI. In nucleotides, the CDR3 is TGTGCCAGCACCAACTCGGGGCTATTACCCAACGAGCAGTACTTC. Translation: CASTNSGLLPNEQYF.

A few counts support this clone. CDR3 protein: CASSPPSAITDTQYF. DNA of the CDR3: TGTGCCAGCAGTCCACCGAGCGCGATCACAGATACGCAGTATTTT. This rearrangement joins TRBV28 to TRBJ2-3, with D unclear. CDR1 MDHEN and CDR2 SYDVKM come from the germline V gene. This CDR3 comprises 15 residues. The V end lost 5 bases, the J end lost 2 bases, and 14 bases lay between the germline ends.

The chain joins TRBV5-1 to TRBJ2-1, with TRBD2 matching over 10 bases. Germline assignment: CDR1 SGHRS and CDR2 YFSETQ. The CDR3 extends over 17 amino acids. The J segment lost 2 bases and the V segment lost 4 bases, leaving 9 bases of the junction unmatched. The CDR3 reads CASSNTSGIGTYNEQFF. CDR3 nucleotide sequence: TGCGCCAGCAGCAACACTAGCGGGATAGGGACCTACAATGAGCAGTTCTTC.

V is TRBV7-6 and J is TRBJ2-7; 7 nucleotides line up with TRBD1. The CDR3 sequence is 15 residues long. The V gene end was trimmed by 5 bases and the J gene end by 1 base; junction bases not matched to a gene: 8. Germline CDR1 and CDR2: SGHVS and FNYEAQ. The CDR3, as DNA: TGTGCCAGCAGCGATGCCGGGACAGAGTCCTACGAGCAGTACTTC. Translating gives CASSDAGTESYEQYF.

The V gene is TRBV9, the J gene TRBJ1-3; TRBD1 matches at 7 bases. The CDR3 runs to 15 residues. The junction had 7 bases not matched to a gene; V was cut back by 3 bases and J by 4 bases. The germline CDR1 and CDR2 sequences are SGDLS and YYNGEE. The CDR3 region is CASSAAGQPGNTIYF. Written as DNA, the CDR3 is TGTGCCAGCAGCGCCGCGGGACAGCCGGGAAACACCATATATTTT.

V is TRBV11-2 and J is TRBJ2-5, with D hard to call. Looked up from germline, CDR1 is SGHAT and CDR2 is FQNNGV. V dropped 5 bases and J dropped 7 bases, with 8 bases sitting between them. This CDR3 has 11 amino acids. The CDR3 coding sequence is TGTGCCAGCAGCGTCCTGGGGACCCAGTACTTC. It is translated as CASSVLGTQYF.

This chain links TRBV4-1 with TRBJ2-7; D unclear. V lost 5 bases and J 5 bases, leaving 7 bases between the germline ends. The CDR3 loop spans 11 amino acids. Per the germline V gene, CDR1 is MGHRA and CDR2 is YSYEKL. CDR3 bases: TGCGCCAGCAGCTTTAGTGACGAGCAGTACTTC. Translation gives CASSFSDEQYF.

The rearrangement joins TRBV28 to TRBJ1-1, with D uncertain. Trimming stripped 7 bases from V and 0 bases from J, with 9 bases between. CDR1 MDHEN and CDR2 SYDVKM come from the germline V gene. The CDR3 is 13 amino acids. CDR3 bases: TGTGCCAGCATCACAGAGTTGAACACTGAAGCTTTCTTT. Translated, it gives CASITELNTEAFF.

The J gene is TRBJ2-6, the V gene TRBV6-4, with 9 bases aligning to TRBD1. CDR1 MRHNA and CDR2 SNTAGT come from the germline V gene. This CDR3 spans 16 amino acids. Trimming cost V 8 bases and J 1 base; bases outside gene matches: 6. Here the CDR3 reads CASSPQGASGANVLTF. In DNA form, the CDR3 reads TGTGCCAGCTCTCCACAGGGGGCTTCTGGGGCCAACGTCCTGACTTTC.

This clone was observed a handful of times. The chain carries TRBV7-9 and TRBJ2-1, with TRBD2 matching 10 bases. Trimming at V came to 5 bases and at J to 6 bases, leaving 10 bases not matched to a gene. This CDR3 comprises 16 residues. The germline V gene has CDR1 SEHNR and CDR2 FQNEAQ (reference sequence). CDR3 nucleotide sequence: TGTGCCAGCAGCCCCCGCCTAGCGGGAGAGAGCAATGAGCAGTTCTTC. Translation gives CASSPRLAGESNEQFF.